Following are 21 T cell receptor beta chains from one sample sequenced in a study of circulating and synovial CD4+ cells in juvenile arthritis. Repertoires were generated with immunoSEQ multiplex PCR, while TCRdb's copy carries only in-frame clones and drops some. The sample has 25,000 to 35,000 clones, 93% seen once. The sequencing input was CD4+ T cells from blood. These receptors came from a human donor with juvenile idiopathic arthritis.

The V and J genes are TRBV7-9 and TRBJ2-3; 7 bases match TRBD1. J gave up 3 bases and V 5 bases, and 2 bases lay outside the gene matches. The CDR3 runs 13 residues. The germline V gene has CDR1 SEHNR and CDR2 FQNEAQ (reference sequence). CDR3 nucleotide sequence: TGTGCCAGCAGCGGGACAGTGACAGATACGCAGTATTTT. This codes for CASSGTVTDTQYF.

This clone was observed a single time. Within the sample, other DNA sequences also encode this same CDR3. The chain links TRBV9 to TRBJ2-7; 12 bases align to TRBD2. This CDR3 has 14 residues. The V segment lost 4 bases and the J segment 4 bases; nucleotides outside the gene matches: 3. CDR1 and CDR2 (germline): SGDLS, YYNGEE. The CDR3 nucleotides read TGTGCCAGCAGCCCTAGCGGGAGGGCTTACGAGCAGTACTTC. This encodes CASSPSGRAYEQYF.

CDR3 protein: CASSFFRTSGRNEQYF. The CDR3 DNA sequence: TGTGCCAGCAGTTTCTTCCGGACTAGCGGGAGAAACGAGCAGTACTTC. The V call is TRBV27, the J call TRBJ2-7; 13 bases align to TRBD2. This CDR3 spans 16 amino acids. CDR1 and CDR2 (germline): MNHEY, SMNVEV (reference sequence). V lost 3 bases to trimming and J lost 5 bases; unmatched junction nucleotides: 7.

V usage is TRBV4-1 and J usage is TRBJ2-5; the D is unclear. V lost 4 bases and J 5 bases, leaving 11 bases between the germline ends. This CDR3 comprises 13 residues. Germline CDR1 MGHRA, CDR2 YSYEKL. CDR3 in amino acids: CASSRLLTETQYF. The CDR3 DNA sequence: TGCGCCAGCAGCCGTTTACTAACGGAGACCCAGTACTTC.

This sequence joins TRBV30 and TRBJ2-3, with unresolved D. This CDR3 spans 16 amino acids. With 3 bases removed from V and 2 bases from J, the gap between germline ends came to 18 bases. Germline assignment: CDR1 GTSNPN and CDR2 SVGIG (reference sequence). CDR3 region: CAWRWSSSTYTDTQYF. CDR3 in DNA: TGTGCCTGGAGATGGAGTAGCAGTACTTACACAGATACGCAGTATTTT.

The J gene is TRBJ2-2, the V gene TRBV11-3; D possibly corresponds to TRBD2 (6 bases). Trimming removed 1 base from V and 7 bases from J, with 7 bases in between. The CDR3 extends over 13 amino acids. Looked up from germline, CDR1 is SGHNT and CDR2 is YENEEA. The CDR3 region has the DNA TGTGCCAGCAGCTTAGCGGGAGTCGGGGAGCTGTTTTTT. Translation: CASSLAGVGELFF.

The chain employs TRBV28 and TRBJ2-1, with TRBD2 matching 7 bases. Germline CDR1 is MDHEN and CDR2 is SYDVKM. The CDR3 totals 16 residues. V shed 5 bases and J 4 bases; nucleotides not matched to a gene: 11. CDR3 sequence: CASSPPHGGSYNEQFF. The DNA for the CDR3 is TGTGCCAGCAGTCCGCCTCATGGCGGGAGTTACAATGAGCAGTTCTTC.

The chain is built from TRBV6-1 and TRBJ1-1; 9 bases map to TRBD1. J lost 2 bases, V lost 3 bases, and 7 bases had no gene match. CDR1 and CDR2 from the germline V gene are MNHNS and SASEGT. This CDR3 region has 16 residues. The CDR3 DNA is TGTGCCAGCAGTGAGGGGACAGGGTGGGGAAACACTGAAGCTTTCTTT. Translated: CASSEGTGWGNTEAFF.

The CDR3 region is CASSDETGAQHF. Here the CDR3 DNA reads TGTGCCAGCAGTGACGAGACAGGAGCCCAGCATTTT. The V gene is TRBV2, the J gene TRBJ1-5; D perhaps matches TRBD1 (6 bases). Germline-derived CDR1 and CDR2 are SNHLY and FYNNEI. The CDR3 extends over 12 amino acids. The V and J ends lost 3 bases and 11 bases respectively, with 11 bases between them.

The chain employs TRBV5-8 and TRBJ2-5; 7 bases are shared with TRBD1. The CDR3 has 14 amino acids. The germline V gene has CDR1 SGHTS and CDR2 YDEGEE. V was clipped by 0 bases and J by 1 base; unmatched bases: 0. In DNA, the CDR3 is TGTGCCAGCAGCTTGGGACAGGGCCAAGAGACCCAGTACTTC. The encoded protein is CASSLGQGQETQYF.

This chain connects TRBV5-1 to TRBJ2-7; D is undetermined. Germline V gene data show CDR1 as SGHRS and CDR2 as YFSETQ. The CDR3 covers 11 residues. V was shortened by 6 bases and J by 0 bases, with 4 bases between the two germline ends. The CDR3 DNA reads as TGCGCCAGCACCATCTCCTACGAGCAGTACTTC. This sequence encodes CASTISYEQYF. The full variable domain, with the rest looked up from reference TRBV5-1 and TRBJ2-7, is KAGVTQTPRYLIKTRGQQVTLSCSPISGHRSVSWYQQTPGQGLQFLFEYFSETQRNKGNFPGRFSGRQFSNSRSEMNVSTLELGDSALYLCASTISYEQYFGPGTRLTVT.

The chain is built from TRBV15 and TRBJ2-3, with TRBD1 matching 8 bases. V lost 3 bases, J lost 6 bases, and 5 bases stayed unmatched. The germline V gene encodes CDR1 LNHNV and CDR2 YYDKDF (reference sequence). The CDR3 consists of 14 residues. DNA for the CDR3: TGTGCCACCAGCAGGGGCAGGGGGCTTGATACGCAGTATTTT. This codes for CATSRGRGLDTQYF.

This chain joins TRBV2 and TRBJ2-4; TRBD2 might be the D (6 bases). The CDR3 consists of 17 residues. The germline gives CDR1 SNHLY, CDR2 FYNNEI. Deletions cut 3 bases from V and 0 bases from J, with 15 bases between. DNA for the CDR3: TGTGCCAGCAGTGACCTACAGGCGGGGATAGCCAAAAACATTCAGTACTTC. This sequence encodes CASSDLQAGIAKNIQYF. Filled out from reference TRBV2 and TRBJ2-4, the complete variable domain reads EPEVTQTPSHQVTQMGQEVILRCVPISNHLYFYWYRQILGQKVEFLVSFYNNEISEKSEIFDDQFSVERPDGSNFTLKIRSTKLEDSAMYFCASSDLQAGIAKNIQYFGAGTRLSVL.

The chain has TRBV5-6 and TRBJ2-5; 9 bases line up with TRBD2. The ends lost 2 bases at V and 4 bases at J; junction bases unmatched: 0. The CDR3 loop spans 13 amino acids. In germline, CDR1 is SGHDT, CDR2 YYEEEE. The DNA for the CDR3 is TGTGCCAGCAGCTTACTAGCGGGAGAGACCCAGTACTTC. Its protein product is CASSLLAGETQYF.

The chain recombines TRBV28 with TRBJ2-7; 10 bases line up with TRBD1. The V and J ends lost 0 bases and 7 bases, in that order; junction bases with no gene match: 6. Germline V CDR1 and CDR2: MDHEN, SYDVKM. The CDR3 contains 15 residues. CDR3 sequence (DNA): TGTGCCAGCAGTTTATGGGGACAGGGGCTTCATGAGCAGTACTTC. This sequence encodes CASSLWGQGLHEQYF.

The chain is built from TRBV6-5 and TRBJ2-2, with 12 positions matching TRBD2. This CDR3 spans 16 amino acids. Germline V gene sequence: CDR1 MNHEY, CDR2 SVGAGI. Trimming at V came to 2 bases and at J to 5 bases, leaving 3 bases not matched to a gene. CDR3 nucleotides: TGTGCCAGCAGTTACGGACTAGCGGGAAAAACCGGGGAGCTGTTTTTT. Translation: CASSYGLAGKTGELFF.

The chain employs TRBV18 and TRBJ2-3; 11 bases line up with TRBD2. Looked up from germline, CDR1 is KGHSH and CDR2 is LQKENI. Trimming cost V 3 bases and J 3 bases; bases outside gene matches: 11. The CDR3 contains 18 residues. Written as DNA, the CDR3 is TGTGCCAGCTCACCTGTAGCGGGAGGGCCAGAGGGGACAGATACGCAGTATTTT. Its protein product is CASSPVAGGPEGTDTQYF.

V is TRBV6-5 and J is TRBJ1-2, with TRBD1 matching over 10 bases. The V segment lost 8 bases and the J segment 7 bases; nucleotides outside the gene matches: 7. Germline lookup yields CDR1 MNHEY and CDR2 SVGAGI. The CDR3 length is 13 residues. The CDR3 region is CASSDRGLGGYTF. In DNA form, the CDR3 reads TGTGCCAGCTCGGACAGGGGGTTGGGTGGCTACACCTTC.

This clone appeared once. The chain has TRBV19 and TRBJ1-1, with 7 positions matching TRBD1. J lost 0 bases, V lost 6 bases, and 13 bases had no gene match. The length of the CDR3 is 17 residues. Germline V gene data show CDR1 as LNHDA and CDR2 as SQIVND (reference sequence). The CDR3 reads CASSQTGSKRMNTEAFF. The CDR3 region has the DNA TGTGCCAGTAGCCAGACAGGGAGTAAAAGGATGAACACTGAAGCTTTCTTT.

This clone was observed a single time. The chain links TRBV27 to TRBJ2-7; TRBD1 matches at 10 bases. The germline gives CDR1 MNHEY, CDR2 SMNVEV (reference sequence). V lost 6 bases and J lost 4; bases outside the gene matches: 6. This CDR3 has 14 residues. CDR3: CASRRGGQGYEQYF. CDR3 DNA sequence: TGTGCCAGCAGGAGGGGGGGACAGGGGTACGAGCAGTACTTC.

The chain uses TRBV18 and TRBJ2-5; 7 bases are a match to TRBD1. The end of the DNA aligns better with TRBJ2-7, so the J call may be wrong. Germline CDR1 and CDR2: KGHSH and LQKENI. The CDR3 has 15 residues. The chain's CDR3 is CASSPRGQQIYEQYF. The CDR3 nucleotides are TGTGCCAGCTCACCACGGGGACAGCAAATCTACGAGCAGTACTTC.